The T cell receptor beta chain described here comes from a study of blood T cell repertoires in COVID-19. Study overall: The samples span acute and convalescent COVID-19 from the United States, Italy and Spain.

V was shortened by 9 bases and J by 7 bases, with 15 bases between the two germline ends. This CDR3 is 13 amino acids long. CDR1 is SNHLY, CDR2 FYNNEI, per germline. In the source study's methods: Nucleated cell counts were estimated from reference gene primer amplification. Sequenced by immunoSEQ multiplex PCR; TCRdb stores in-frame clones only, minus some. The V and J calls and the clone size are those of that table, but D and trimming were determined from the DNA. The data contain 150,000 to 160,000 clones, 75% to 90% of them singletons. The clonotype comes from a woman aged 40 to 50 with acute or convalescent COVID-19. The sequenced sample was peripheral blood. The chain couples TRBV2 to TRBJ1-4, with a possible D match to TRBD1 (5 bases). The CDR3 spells CASDSGRSEKLFF. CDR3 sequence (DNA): TGTGCCAGTGACAGTGGAAGGAGTGAAAAACTGTTTTTT.